The present T cell receptor (beta chain) was sequenced within a study of T cells after yellow fever vaccination. TCRdb re-analysed the 5' RACE reads in MiXCR, keeping a single row per CDR3 protein. The sample lists about 69,000 distinct CDR3 sequences; 4.5% to 7.5% were seen once. This clonotype was seen at least ten times. With 6 bases clipped from V and 2 bases from J, the junction kept 6 bases outside the gene matches. CDR1 and CDR2 (germline): MDHEN, SYDVKM. This CDR3 region has 14 residues. This chain uses TRBV28 with TRBJ1-1, with 7 bases aligning to TRBD1. This TCR derives from a man aged 18 to 30 who received the YFV17D yellow fever vaccine. Sequenced here: CD4+ T cells sorted from PBMCs, sampled more than 13 days after the first yellow fever vaccination. Written as DNA, the CDR3 is TGTGCCAGCAGCGTGGGACAGCTTAACACTGAAGCTTTCTTT. This gives the protein CASSVGQLNTEAFF.